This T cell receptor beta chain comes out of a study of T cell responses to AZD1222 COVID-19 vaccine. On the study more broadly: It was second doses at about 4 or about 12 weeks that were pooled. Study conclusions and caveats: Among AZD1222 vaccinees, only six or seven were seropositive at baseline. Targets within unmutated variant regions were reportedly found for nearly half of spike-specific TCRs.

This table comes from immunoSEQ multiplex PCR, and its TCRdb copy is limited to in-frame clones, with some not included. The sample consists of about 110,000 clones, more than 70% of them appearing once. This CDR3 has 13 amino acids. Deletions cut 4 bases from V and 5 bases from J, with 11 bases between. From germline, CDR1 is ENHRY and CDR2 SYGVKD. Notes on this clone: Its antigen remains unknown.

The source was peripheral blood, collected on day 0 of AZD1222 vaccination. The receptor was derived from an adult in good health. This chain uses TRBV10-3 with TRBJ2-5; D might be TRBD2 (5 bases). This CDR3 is CAISAVSEETQYF. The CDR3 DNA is TGTGCCATCAGTGCTGTTAGCGAGGAGACCCAGTACTTC.